This TCR beta chain was sequenced during a study of OX40 agonist ivuxolimab in advanced cancers. Prior autoimmune disease or systemic immunosuppression barred patients. TCRdb keeps only in-frame clones here, not all; method: immunoSEQ multiplex PCR. The table records approximately 86,000 clones, roughly 93% of them present only once. Overall study results and limits: Expanded clones tended on average to be more numerous among CD8+ T cells than CD4+. Clonal expansion among partial responders at 0.1-3.0 mg/kg ranked near the lowest. Specificity for antigen went undetermined in the expanded peripheral T cells.

The CDR3 covers 14 residues. The germline gives CDR1 GTSNPN, CDR2 SVGIG (reference sequence). The J segment lost 3 bases and the V segment lost 4 bases, leaving 6 bases of the junction unmatched. For this clone: The antigen remains undetermined.

The chain joins TRBV30 to TRBJ2-7; 10 bases map to TRBD1. The specimen comprised CD4+ or CD8+ T cells sorted from blood, sampled in a trial of the OX40 agonist ivuxolimab. The TCR was taken from an adult with an advanced solid tumor such as melanoma, head and neck, liver or kidney cancer. This chain's CDR3 is CAWTPRDRGYEQYF. In DNA form, the CDR3 reads TGTGCCTGGACCCCTAGGGACAGGGGCTACGAGCAGTACTTC.